Following are 7 T cell receptor beta chains from one sample sequenced in a study of blood T cell repertoires in COVID-19. Sequenced by immunoSEQ multiplex PCR; TCRdb stores in-frame clones only, minus some. This sample has 70,000 or so clones, with around 89% found just once. The sequenced sample was peripheral blood. The source is a woman of 80 years or more with active COVID-19.

The J gene is TRBJ1-1, the V gene TRBV11-2, with a possible D match to TRBD1 (6 bases). CDR1 is SGHAT, CDR2 FQNNGV, per germline. V was cut by 5 bases and J by 6 bases, with 19 bases left in between. This CDR3 spans 15 amino acids. In nucleotides, the CDR3 is TGTGCCAGCAGCCCTCAACAGGGTGGTTACGCTGAAGCTTTCTTT. Protein product: CASSPQQGGYAEAFF. The variable domain in full, with the rest retrieved from reference TRBV11-2 and TRBJ1-1, is EAGVAQSPRYKIIEKRQSVAFWCNPISGHATLYWYQQILGQGPKLLIQFQNNGVVDDSQLPKDRFSAERLKGVDSTLKIQPAKLEDSAVYLCASSPQQGGYAEAFFGQGTRLTVV.

The chain joins TRBV3-1 (or the pseudogene TRBV3-2) to TRBJ2-1; 9 bases match TRBD2. With V trimmed by 4 bases and J by 0 bases, 1 base remained unmatched. The germline CDR1 and CDR2 sequences are LGHDT and YNNKEL (reference sequence). This CDR3 region has 15 residues. The CDR3 sequence is CASSLLAGSYNEQFF. In nucleotides, the CDR3 is TGTGCCAGCAGCCTACTAGCGGGCTCCTACAATGAGCAGTTCTTC.

V is TRBV7-3 and J is TRBJ2-1, with 10 bases lining up with TRBD2. J gave up 12 bases and V 2 bases, and 10 bases lay outside the gene matches. The CDR3 contains 15 residues. The germline V gene encodes CDR1 SGHTA and CDR2 FQGTGA. DNA for the CDR3: TGTGCCAGCAGCTTATCAACTAGCGGGGTCTTCAGGCAGTTCTTC. Residues: CASSLSTSGVFRQFF.

J is TRBJ2-6 and V is TRBV6-5; D remains unclear. Per the germline V gene, CDR1 is MNHEY and CDR2 is SVGAGI. V was pared by 0 bases and J by 1 base, with 7 bases between. CDR3 length equals 16 residues. CDR3 protein: CASSYSSGSGANVLTF. The DNA for the CDR3 is TGTGCCAGCAGTTACTCATCCGGGTCTGGGGCCAACGTCCTGACTTTC.

This chain connects TRBV7-3 to TRBJ1-1, with a tentative D call TRBD1 (6 bases). V lost 5 bases and J 0 bases, leaving 7 bases between the germline ends. The CDR3 runs 13 residues. Germline V gene data show CDR1 as SGHTA and CDR2 as FQGTGA. The CDR3 DNA follows: TGTGCCAGCAGCCGGACAGTGAACACTGAAGCTTTCTTT. Protein: CASSRTVNTEAFF.

The V and J genes are TRBV7-2 and TRBJ2-4, with 8 bases aligning to TRBD1. V was clipped by 3 bases and J by 4 bases; unmatched bases: 2. The CDR3 extends over 14 amino acids. CDR1 is SGHTA and CDR2 is FQGNSA in the germline V gene. The CDR3 region is CASSFGQGKNIQYF. The CDR3 nucleotides are TGTGCCAGCAGCTTCGGACAGGGAAAAAACATTCAGTACTTC.

V usage is TRBV7-3 and J usage is TRBJ2-1; TRBD2 matches 11 bases. V trimming: 4 bases; J trimming: 6 bases; junction bases outside the gene matches: 5. The CDR3 covers 15 residues. Germline CDR1 and CDR2: SGHTA and FQGTGA. In DNA form, the CDR3 reads TGTGCCAGCAGCTCCGTCGGGACTAGCGGCAATGAGCAGTTCTTC. Translation: CASSSVGTSGNEQFF.